The clone carrying this TCR beta chain was recorded at least ten times. This sample was included in a study of CD8+CD57+ T cells in acquired aplastic anemia. CDR3 size: 19 residues. The germline gives CDR1 MGHRA, CDR2 YSYEKL. The ends were cut back, 0 bases at V and 0 bases at J, with 15 bases in the middle. For CDR3 and TCR beta VDJ profiling, genomic DNA was the template used. TCRdb analysed the reads with MiXCR anew, one entry per CDR3 protein. The repertoire consists of approximately 65,000 distinct CDR3 sequences, with under 55% occurring once and the leading ten covering about 2.5%. Sequencing used sorted CD4+, CD8+, or CD8+CD57+ T cells (not recorded which) from PBMCs. The TCR was taken from a human donor in good health, serving as a control. The chain couples TRBV4-1 to TRBJ1-6; D is possibly TRBD1 (5 bases). The CDR3 here is CASSQDFLQGSSYNSPLHF. DNA of the CDR3: TGCGCCAGCAGCCAAGATTTTTTGCAGGGTAGCTCCTATAATTCACCCCTCCACTTT.